The 28 T cell receptor beta chains below all came from one sample that was sequenced in a study of CD8 T cells in ankylosing spondylitis. TCRdb reprocessed the 5' RACE reads with MiXCR, giving one entry per CDR3 protein. The sample records about 140,000 distinct CDR3 sequences, roughly 8% being singletons. Sequenced: synovial fluid, either unsorted or a sorted T cell fraction (not recorded which). Receptors originate from a male donor with ankylosing spondylitis.

This clonotype showed up many times. V usage is TRBV10-3 and J usage is TRBJ2-7; either TRBD1 or TRBD2 may supply D (5 bases each). The CDR3 contains 12 residues. The germline CDR1 and CDR2 sequences are ENHRY and SYGVKD. The V gene lost 5 bases and the J gene lost 6 bases, with 11 bases spanning the gap. CDR3: CAISPYGAEQYF. CDR3 bases: TGTGCCATCAGTCCTTACGGGGCCGAGCAGTACTTC.

In this sample, this clonotype turned up many times. The junction departs from germline at one end; a sequencing error may be responsible. The rearrangement uses TRBV7-7 and TRBJ2-2; D unclear. The V gene's germline CDR1 is SSHAT and CDR2 FNYEAQ (reference sequence). The CDR3 runs 15 residues. This chain's CDR3 is CASSVDSLFTGELFF. In nucleotides, the CDR3 is TGTGCTAGCAGCGTAGACTCCCTATTCACCGGGGAGCTGTTTTTT.

The chain combines TRBV7-2 with TRBJ2-5; TRBD1 matches 7 bases. J gave up 5 bases and V 5 bases, and 11 bases lay outside the gene matches. The CDR3 runs to 15 residues. Germline lookup yields CDR1 SGHTA and CDR2 FQGNSA. CDR3 in amino acids: CASSGNRGMWETQYF. The DNA of the CDR3 is TGTGCCAGCAGCGGAAACAGGGGAATGTGGGAGACCCAGTACTTC.

The rearrangement links TRBV28 to TRBJ2-7; TRBD1 is a possible D gene (6 bases). The V and J ends lost 6 bases and 1 base respectively, with 10 bases between them. CDR3 length equals 13 residues. Per germline, CDR1 MDHEN and CDR2 SYDVKM. The CDR3 spells CASRATGSYEQYF. The CDR3 DNA reads TGTGCCAGCAGGGCGACAGGATCCTACGAGCAGTACTTC.

This clonotype was seen ten or more times. The chain joins TRBV5-1 to TRBJ2-3; D is ambiguous. The CDR3 has 12 amino acids. Germline-derived CDR1 and CDR2 are SGHRS and YFSETQ. Trimming pared 4 bases from V and 0 bases from J, leaving 3 bases between. The CDR3 DNA reads as TGCGCCAGCAGCAGAAGCACAGATACGCAGTATTTT. This translates into CASSRSTDTQYF.

Ten or more counts support this clonotype. The chain links TRBV7-2 to TRBJ1-6; the D is unclear. Germline-derived CDR1 and CDR2 are SGHTA and FQGNSA. V lost 5 bases, J lost 5 bases, and 7 bases lay in between. The CDR3 is 13 amino acids. CDR3: CASSATDNSPLHF. CDR3 bases: TGTGCCAGCAGCGCTACAGATAATTCACCCCTCCACTTT. Supplemented by reference TRBV7-2 and TRBJ1-6, the full variable domain reads GAGVSQSPSNKVTEKGKDVELRCDPISGHTALYWYRQSLGQGLEFLIYFQGNSAPDKSGLPSDRFSAERTGGSVSTLTIQRTQQEDSAVYLCASSATDNSPLHFGNGTRLTVT.

This clonotype showed up just a few times. J is TRBJ1-4 and V is TRBV5-5; 7 bases map to TRBD1. In germline, CDR1 is SGHKS, CDR2 YYEKEE (reference sequence). V lost 7 bases, J lost 3 bases, and 12 bases stayed unmatched. The CDR3 spans 16 residues. CDR3 DNA: TGTGCCAGCGGCCCTGATACAGGGGTTGCTAATGAAAAACTGTTTTTT. Translation: CASGPDTGVANEKLFF. Combining the CDR3 with reference TRBV5-5 and TRBJ1-4 gives the whole variable domain DAGVTQSPTHLIKTRGQQVTLRCSPISGHKSVSWYQQVLGQGPQFIFQYYEKEERGRGNFPDRFSARQFPNYSSELNVNALLLGDSALYLCASGPDTGVANEKLFFGSGTQLSVL.

A single count supports this clonotype. The V gene is TRBV28, the J gene TRBJ2-7; perhaps TRBD2 as D (7 bases). The CDR3 is 18 amino acids. The V end was cut by 6 bases, the J end by 0 bases, with 24 bases between. CDR1 MDHEN and CDR2 SYDVKM come from the germline V gene. CDR3 loop: CASSPGLVGGPSSYEQYF. The CDR3 region has the DNA TGTGCCAGCAGCCCCGGGCTCGTGGGGGGGCCAAGCTCCTACGAGCAGTACTTC.

This clonotype was counted only a few times. The rearrangement joins TRBV20-1 to TRBJ2-3; possibly TRBD2 for D (7 bases). CDR1 is DFQATT, CDR2 SNEGSKA, per germline (reference sequence). The V gene lost 2 bases and the J gene lost 2 bases, with 11 bases spanning the gap. The CDR3 sequence is 14 residues long. The CDR3, as DNA: TGCAGTGCTAGACCGGGGGGACACACAGATACGCAGTATTTT. This translates into CSARPGGHTDTQYF.

The chain uses TRBV5-4 and TRBJ1-4; 8 nucleotides align to TRBD1. Losses at the gene ends were 1 base for V and 8 bases for J; bases not matched to a gene: 7. This CDR3 is 15 amino acids long. Germline CDR1 is SGHNT and CDR2 is YYREEE (reference sequence). CDR3 protein: CASSLKSGGQEKLFF. The DNA of the CDR3 is TGTGCCAGCAGCTTGAAGTCAGGGGGCCAAGAAAAACTGTTTTTT.

This clonotype was counted ten times or more. This sequence joins TRBV10-3 and TRBJ2-1, with TRBD2 matching 14 bases. Germline V CDR1 and CDR2: ENHRY, SYGVKD. This CDR3 has 14 residues. Losses at the gene ends were 6 bases for V and 9 bases for J; bases not matched to a gene: 4. The CDR3 nucleotides read TGTGCCATCAGGCCCGGGACTAGCGGGAGTGAGCAGTTCTTC. Its protein product is CAIRPGTSGSEQFF.

This clonotype was seen ten or more times. The genes are TRBV28 and TRBJ1-1; D not certain. Trimming stripped 1 base from V and 6 bases from J, with 15 bases between. Germline V gene data show CDR1 as MDHEN and CDR2 as SYDVKM. This CDR3 has 15 amino acids. The DNA for the CDR3 is TGTGCCAGCAGTTTATTTCAGAATGAAATGGCTGAAGCTTTCTTT. Translated: CASSLFQNEMAEAFF. The complete variable domain, with remaining parts taken from reference TRBV28 and TRBJ1-1, reads DVKVTQSSRYLVKRTGEKVFLECVQDMDHENMFWYRQDPGLGLRLIYFSYDVKMKEKGDIPEGYSVSREKKERFSLILESASTNQTSMYLCASSLFQNEMAEAFFGQGTRLTVV.

This clonotype was seen more than once but under ten times. This chain joins TRBV6-2 or TRBV6-3 and TRBJ2-2; D gene ambiguous. V lost 2 bases, J lost 2 bases, and 6 bases lay in between. The CDR3 is made up of 14 amino acids. The germline CDR1 and CDR2 sequences are MNHEY and SVGEGT. The CDR3 nucleotides are TGTGCCAGCAGTTACATGGGAAACACCGGGGAGCTGTTTTTT. Translation gives CASSYMGNTGELFF.

This clonotype has a count of ten or more. The V and J genes are TRBV28 and TRBJ1-2; D remains ambiguous. CDR3 length: 16 amino acids. The V end lost 6 bases, the J end lost 5 bases, and 22 bases lay between the germline ends. The germline gives CDR1 MDHEN, CDR2 SYDVKM. CDR3 nucleotide sequence: TGTGCCAGCAGCCGCCCCCCGATCGAAGCTCGGTATGGCTACACCTTC. Translated, it gives CASSRPPIEARYGYTF.

V usage is TRBV27 and J usage is TRBJ2-1, with D possibly TRBD2 on 5 matching bases. V lost 6 bases and J 9 bases, leaving 18 bases between the germline ends. CDR1 and CDR2 (germline): MNHEY, SMNVEV (reference sequence). The CDR3 is 14 residues long. The chain's CDR3 is CASRWTDPRGEQFF. The CDR3 DNA follows: TGTGCCAGCAGGTGGACTGATCCCCGGGGTGAGCAGTTCTTC.

This clonotype showed up many times. This chain joins TRBV20-1 and TRBJ2-5; TRBD2 matches at 9 bases. This CDR3 region has 14 residues. V lost 4 bases and J lost 6; bases outside the gene matches: 9. CDR1 DFQATT and CDR2 SNEGSKA come from the germline V gene (reference sequence). The CDR3 sequence is CSANAPGLAKTQYF. The CDR3 bases are TGCAGTGCTAACGCCCCGGGACTAGCAAAGACCCAGTACTTC.

The V and J genes are TRBV15 and TRBJ1-5, with TRBD1 as a possible D gene (6 bases). Trimming cost V 0 bases and J 11 bases, with 14 bases left between them. The CDR3 loop spans 14 amino acids. Per the germline V gene, CDR1 is LNHNV and CDR2 is YYDKDF (reference sequence). The DNA of the CDR3 is TGTGCCACCAGCAGAGAAAGGTCCCCAGGGGCCCAGCATTTT. Its protein product is CATSRERSPGAQHF.

This clonotype was detected only once. This chain uses TRBV10-3 with TRBJ2-7; TRBD1 agrees at 10 bases. J lost 0 bases, V lost 6 bases, and 8 bases had no gene match. The length of the CDR3 is 16 residues. Germline loops: CDR1 ENHRY, CDR2 SYGVKD. CDR3 nucleotides: TGTGCCATCAGGCAGGGACAGGGGTCGAGCTCCTACGAGCAGTACTTC. This gives the protein CAIRQGQGSSSYEQYF.

V gene TRBV20-1 combines with J gene TRBJ1-5, with 8 bases aligning to TRBD1. The CDR3 length is 13 residues. Germline CDR1 is DFQATT and CDR2 is SNEGSKA (reference sequence). J lost 7 bases, V lost 5 bases, and 7 bases had no gene match. The CDR3 coding sequence is TGCAGTGCTCCTAGGACAGGGACACAGCCCCAGCATTTT. This encodes CSAPRTGTQPQHF.

The table lists this clonotype with many counts. The gene calls are TRBV7-2 and TRBJ2-7, with 11 nucleotides matching TRBD1. Germline values: CDR1 SGHTA, CDR2 FQGNSA. The trim removed 1 base at V and 3 bases at J, leaving 2 bases unmatched. The CDR3 is made up of 15 amino acids. Here the CDR3 reads CASSLVGTGGYEQYF. The CDR3 nucleotides read TGTGCCAGCAGCTTAGTCGGGACAGGGGGCTACGAGCAGTACTTC.

Ten or more counts support this clonotype. The chain recombines TRBV20-1 with TRBJ2-5; 8 bases match TRBD2. The CDR3 has 12 residues. Germline V gene lookup returns CDR1 DFQATT and CDR2 SNEGSKA (reference sequence). After removal of 3 bases from V and 4 bases from J, the junction contained 1 base not matched to a gene. The DNA for the CDR3 is TGCAGTGCTAGCCGGGAGGGAGAGACCCAGTACTTC. Translation: CSASREGETQYF.

The chain uses TRBV29-1 and TRBJ1-2; D might be TRBD1 (5 bases). The CDR3 totals 15 residues. V lost 7 bases, J lost 7 bases, and 25 bases lay in between. The germline CDR1 and CDR2 sequences are SQVTM and ANQGSEA. In DNA, the CDR3 is TGCAGCGCTGTGGGGTGGATCGGGGGGACTAGTGGCTACACCTTC. It is translated as CSAVGWIGGTSGYTF.

This clonotype has ten or more counts. The chain employs TRBV6-2 or TRBV6-3 and TRBJ2-1, with 11 bases identical to TRBD2. V lost 6 bases to trimming and J lost 12 bases; unmatched junction nucleotides: 13. The CDR3 contains 15 residues. The germline CDR1 and CDR2 sequences are MNHEY and SVGEGT. This chain's CDR3 is CASRIRPSGGRGQFF. CDR3 DNA: TGTGCCAGCAGGATACGGCCTAGCGGGGGGCGTGGGCAGTTCTTC.

This clonotype was observed a few times. The chain joins TRBV15 to TRBJ1-5; D remains ambiguous. The germline V gene encodes CDR1 LNHNV and CDR2 YYDKDF (reference sequence). The CDR3 spans 15 residues. V shed 3 bases and J shed 4 bases, with 13 bases lying between them. The CDR3 spells CATSSGGFGNQPQHF. CDR3 DNA sequence: TGTGCCACCAGCAGCGGCGGATTTGGAAATCAGCCCCAGCATTTT. Variable domain in full (rest from reference TRBV15 and TRBJ1-5): DAMVIQNPRYQVTQFGKPVTLSCSQTLNHNVMYWYQQKSSQAPKLLFHYYDKDFNNEADTPDNFQSRRPNTSFCFLDIRSPGLGDTAMYLCATSSGGFGNQPQHFGDGTRLSIL.

The chain links TRBV5-1 to TRBJ2-3, with D perhaps matching TRBD1 (6 bases). CDR3 length equals 17 residues. Deletions cut 1 base from V and 4 bases from J, with 19 bases between. The germline CDR1 and CDR2 sequences are SGHRS and YFSETQ. Written as DNA, the CDR3 is TGCGCCAGCAGCTTGTCGCCGTCGGCAGGGGATGCAGATACGCAGTATTTT. It codes for CASSLSPSAGDADTQYF.

V gene TRBV28 combines with J gene TRBJ1-1; tentatively, D is TRBD1 (6 bases). The length of the CDR3 is 13 residues. V dropped 6 bases and J dropped 8 bases, with 16 bases sitting between them. CDR1 is MDHEN and CDR2 is SYDVKM in the germline V gene. Here the CDR3 reads CASSYNREAEAFF. CDR3 coding DNA: TGTGCCAGCAGCTATAACAGGGAAGCAGAAGCTTTCTTT.

This clonotype showed up just a few times. The J gene is TRBJ2-1, the V gene TRBV2; D perhaps matches TRBD1 (6 bases). The CDR3 is 15 amino acids. Trimming shortened V by 5 bases and J by 1 base, and 12 bases separated the two germline ends. Germline V lookup: CDR1 SNHLY, CDR2 FYNNEI. CDR3: CASSRRGGSYNEQFF. In nucleotides, the CDR3 is TGTGCCAGCAGTAGGAGAGGGGGATCCTACAATGAGCAGTTCTTC.

This clonotype was detected ten times or more. The chain uses TRBV24-1 and TRBJ2-1; 12 bases map to TRBD1. Germline CDR1 and CDR2: KGHDR and SFDVKD. The junction had 21 bases not matched to a gene; V was cut back by 3 bases and J by 4 bases. The CDR3 consists of 22 residues. Here the CDR3 reads CATSDPRISGTGGAHRYNEQFF. CDR3 in DNA: TGTGCCACCAGTGATCCAAGAATCTCCGGGACAGGGGGCGCCCATCGATACAATGAGCAGTTCTTC.